This entry features one T cell receptor beta chain sequence. This clonotype was observed at least ten times. Its antigen has not been determined. Within one base of it there is no much larger clone, and no base qualities were kept. The data were taken from a study of T cells in Graves' hyperthyroidism and ophthalmopathy (dated by TCRdb to about 2019). In terms of the full investigation: Peripheral blood was sampled at the time of initial diagnosis, prior to any treatment. TCR V-J signatures able to tell the groups apart were searched for in a discovery cohort of 90 to 100 patients, of whom more than 40 had Graves' ophthalmopathy and 57 had stable Graves' hyperthyroidism. After sampling, hyperthyroidism patients received methimazole starting at 30 mg daily, and ophthalmopathy patients received high-dose intravenous methylprednisolone. Thyroid tissue and blood T-cell repertoires from about six Graves' hyperthyroidism patients were also compared in the study. Prospective prediction of ophthalmopathy was tested in an independent validation cohort of about 19 hyperthyroidism patients and some 17 patients who later progressed to ophthalmopathy. TCR Vbeta CDR3 sequencing of approximately 140 peripheral blood samples (about 45 ophthalmopathy, 75 or so hyperthyroidism and roughly 17 progressor patients) is reported in the paper. The 100 discovery patients were randomly split 7:3 into training and test sets.

Overall study outcomes, separate from this receptor: Ophthalmopathy was separated from stable hyperthyroidism by a 13 V-J signature model, with over 85% sensitivity and 81% to 82% specificity obtained in cross-validation and 80%/75% obtained in testing. No statistical method was used to fix the sample size in advance, and group allocation was not hidden from the investigators. During validation, the model predicted progression to ophthalmopathy a median of approximately 6.5 months ahead of onset, with approximately 71% sensitivity and roughly 72% specificity. Most expanded thyroid clonotypes (frequency above 0.001) were also found in blood, which suggests that blood repertoires may mirror thyroid immune responses.

Ophthalmopathy patients had moderately to severely active disease, Clinical Activity Score of at least 3, NOSPECS grade of at least 4, and duration under 3 months. Patients with uncontrolled infections, other autoimmune diseases, pregnancy or lactation were excluded. Diagnoses were based on clinical symptoms, serum thyroxine and TRAb, thyroid ultrasound and orbital computed tomography. PBMCs were isolated from 7.5 to 10 ml of fresh peripheral blood by Ficoll-Paque density gradient centrifugation. Total RNA was extracted using Trizol reagent, and RNA quality was assessed on an Agilent 2100 Bioanalyzer. The TCR beta CDR3 regions were amplified from RNA transcripts. The first round of RT-PCR for the TCR CDR3 was performed with the HTBI primer set and the Qiagen OneStep RT-PCR kit. A second multiplex PCR round built the libraries, followed by size selection and purification. Sequencing of the libraries was done on an Illumina HiSeq2000 using paired-end 100 bp reads. In the paper's pipeline: Raw data were processed with SOAPnuke, discarding reads with adapters, uncalled bases, mean Phred below 15, or no exact constant-primer or identifier match. High-quality paired reads were merged using COPE v1.2.5, and each unique nucleotide sequence was defined as a clonotype. MiTCR v1.1 was used to align clonotypes to the IMGT TRBV, TRBD and TRBJ reference segments. Only V-J combinations with frequency above 0.0001, covering roughly 99% of repertoires, were analysed. A TCS score was defined as the ratio between F50 (clonal expansion) and ExV (chaos), using BLOSUM62-based TCRdist between CDR3 peptides within each V-J. Welch's t-statistics and random forest reduced roughly 500 V-J features to 13, which were used in a naive Bayes classifier (R e1071). TCRdb trimmed the raw reads at Q25, called clones with MiXCR and kept productive beta chains. Each CDR3 protein appears once, grouped with its most common genes and DNA. These V and J calls originate from TCRdb's pipeline instead of the authors' own analysis. The sample records about 270,000 distinct CDR3 sequences, around 20% of which are singletons. Together, the top ten hold about 60% of the sample.

CDR1 is given as DFQATT and CDR2 as SNEGSKA, both from the germline V gene (reference sequence). Between the V and J ends, shortened by 6 bases and 1 base respectively, the junction contains 16 bases. Taken from cysteine to phenylalanine, the CDR3 has 14 residues. The DNA shown is the 42-base CDR3, in frame from base 1. The chain is made from TRBV20-1 and TRBJ2-7; the D gene assignment is ambiguous. The TCR was taken from a man aged 30-40 years with Graves' ophthalmopathy. The sequencing sample was made of blood. The DNA sequence is given as TGCAGTGCCATAGTAGGTGATGGGTCCTACGAGCAGTACTTC. Translated, it reads CSAIVGDGSYEQYF.